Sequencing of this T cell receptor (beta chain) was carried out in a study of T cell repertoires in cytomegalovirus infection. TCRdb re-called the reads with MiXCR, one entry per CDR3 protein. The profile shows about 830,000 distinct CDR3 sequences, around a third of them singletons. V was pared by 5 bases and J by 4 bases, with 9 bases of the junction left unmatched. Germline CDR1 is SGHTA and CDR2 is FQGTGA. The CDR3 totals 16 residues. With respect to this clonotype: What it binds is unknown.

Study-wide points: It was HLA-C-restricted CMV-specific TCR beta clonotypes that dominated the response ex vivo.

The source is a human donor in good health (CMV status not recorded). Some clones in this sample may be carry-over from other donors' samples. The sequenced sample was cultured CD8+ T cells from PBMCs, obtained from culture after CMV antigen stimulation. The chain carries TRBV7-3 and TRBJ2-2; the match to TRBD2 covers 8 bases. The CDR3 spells CASSPGGGAPTGELFF. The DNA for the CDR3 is TGTGCCAGCAGCCCCGGGGGGGGGGCCCCCACCGGGGAGCTGTTTTTT.